The rows below give T cell receptor beta chains drawn from one sample of a study of Ad26.COV2.S vaccination and SARS-CoV-2 variants. Clones were sequenced by immunoSEQ multiplex PCR, and TCRdb holds only the in-frame ones, with some missing. The top ten hold 1.9% of the sample, which has fewer than 400,000 clones, about 88% seen once. The sequences come from peripheral blood, collected in a trial of Ad26.COV2.S vaccine versus placebo. All receptors derive from a person aged 18-60 years who received the Ad26.COV2.S COVID-19 vaccine or a placebo. Both conserved end residues are part of each CDR3. A D gene is named only where the DNA matches it firmly. Where a row states a size, it is once, few, many or the class of an expanded clone; other rows omit it.

>TRBV5-6|TRBJ2-1|-|TRBD1
TGTGCCAGCAGCTGGGTACGTGGGCAGGGGGCCTCAAATGAGCAGTTCTTC
CASSWVRGQGASNEQFF
>TRBV28|TRBJ2-5|-|TRBD2
TGTGCCAGCAGTTCCGGGACTAGCGGGATTGAGACCCAGTACTTC
CASSSGTSGIETQYF
>TRBV16|TRBJ1-1|-|-
TGTGCCAGCAGCCAAGGATGGGCAGGGGAGAACAGCACTGAAGCTTTCTTT
CASSQGWAGENSTEAFF
>TRBV6-5|TRBJ2-7|-|-
TGTGCCAGCAGTCTCGGCAACTACGAGCAGTACTTC
CASSLGNYEQYF
>TRBV9|TRBJ2-5|-|-
TGTGCCAGCAGCGTCGGGGCGGCTCCTCAAGAGACCCAGTACTTC
CASSVGAAPQETQYF
>TRBV5-1|TRBJ2-2|once|-
TGCGCCAGCAGCTTGGAACGGCACACCGGGGAGCTGTTTTTT
CASSLERHTGELFF
>TRBV7-2|TRBJ1-5|-|-
TGTGCCAGCAGCTTAGGAGGGGCGTCGGGCAATCAGCCCCAGCATTTT
CASSLGGASGNQPQHF
>TRBV7-9|TRBJ1-1|-|-
TGTGCCAGCAGCTTAGACCGCACAGGGAGCACTGAAGCTTTCTTT
CASSLDRTGSTEAFF
>TRBV12-3/TRBV12-4|TRBJ2-3|-|-
TGTGCCAGCAGTTTCTCCGGCACAGATACGCAGTATTTT
CASSFSGTDTQYF
>TRBV11-2|TRBJ2-2|-|TRBD2
TGTGCCAGCAGCTTAGATCGGGCGGGAGCCACCGGGGAGCTGTTTTTT
CASSLDRAGATGELFF
>TRBV5-1|TRBJ2-7|-|-
TGCGCCAGCAGCTTGGCGGCCCAGGGCGGCGAGCAGTACTTC
CASSLAAQGGEQYF
>TRBV19|TRBJ2-3|-|-
TGTGCCAGTAGTCATCGGGGGCTCTCAGATACGCAGTATTTT
CASSHRGLSDTQYF
>TRBV27|TRBJ1-5|-|-
TGTGCCAGCTCCCTTGGGTCAACCAATCAGCCCCAGCATTTT
CASSLGSTNQPQHF
>TRBV28|TRBJ2-7|-|TRBD2
TGTGCCAGCAGAACCATAGCGGGAGGCGGCAACGAGCAGTACTTC
CASRTIAGGGNEQYF
>TRBV6-5|TRBJ2-1|-|-
TGTGCCAGCAGTTACTCGGGCGGGAACAGGGTCAATGAGCAGTTCTTC
CASSYSGGNRVNEQFF
>TRBV20-1|TRBJ1-4|once|-
TGCAGTGCTAGTGGCAGGGGCCATGAAAAACTGTTTTTT
CSASGRGHEKLFF
>TRBV18|TRBJ2-3|-|TRBD2
TGTGCCAGCTCACGGACTAGCGGGTCCCTAGATACGCAGTATTTT
CASSRTSGSLDTQYF
>TRBV7-2|TRBJ2-7|-|TRBD2
TGTGCCAGCAGCTTCGGACTAGCGGGAGACTACGAGCAGTACTTC
CASSFGLAGDYEQYF
>TRBV5-4|TRBJ2-5|-|-
TGTGCCAGCAGCTTGATTGGTAACCAAGAGACCCAGTACTTC
CASSLIGNQETQYF
>TRBV10-3|TRBJ2-7|once|-
TGTGCCATCAGTTACAGGGAGGAGGCTTACGAGCAGTACTTC
CAISYREEAYEQYF
>TRBV20-1|TRBJ1-1|-|-
TGCAGTGCGAAGACGGGAGCTGAAGCTTTCTTT
CSAKTGAEAFF
>TRBV7-9|TRBJ2-1|-|TRBD2
TGTGCCAGCAGCAATCCCGGGACTAGCGGGAGGAATGAGCAGTTCTTC
CASSNPGTSGRNEQFF
>TRBV19|TRBJ1-2|-|-
TGTGCCAGTAGTATCCTAGGCCAGGGTAGGGGCTACACCTTC
CASSILGQGRGYTF
>TRBV29-1|TRBJ2-4|-|TRBD1
TGCAGCGCAGGACAGGGCCTTAACATTCAGTACTTC
CSAGQGLNIQYF
>TRBV10-3|TRBJ1-1|-|TRBD1
TGTGCCATCAGTGGACAGGGGGAGAACACTGAAGCTTTCTTT
CAISGQGENTEAFF
>TRBV6-5|TRBJ2-1|-|TRBD1
TGTGCCAGCAGTTACTCCGGGACAGGGAGCAATGAGCAGTTCTTC
CASSYSGTGSNEQFF
>TRBV11-2|TRBJ2-7|-|TRBD2
TGTGCCAGCAGCTTACGAAGCGGGACGATCTACGAGCAGTACTTC
CASSLRSGTIYEQYF
>TRBV11-2|TRBJ2-5|-|-
TGTGCCAGCAGCTATACTCGAGGAGAGACCCAGTACTTC
CASSYTRGETQYF
>TRBV7-9|TRBJ2-1|-|TRBD2
TGTGCCAGCAGCGCTCGGACTAGCGGCCTGTACAATGAGCAGTTCTTC
CASSARTSGLYNEQFF
>TRBV6-5|TRBJ2-7|-|-
TGTGCCAGCAGTTCTCGGTCCGGGTCCTTGTACTTC
CASSSRSGSLYF
>TRBV6-6|TRBJ2-1|-|TRBD2
TGTGCCAGCAGTTACTCTACCGCGGGGGAACAGTTCTTC
CASSYSTAGEQFF
>TRBV7-9|TRBJ1-2|once|TRBD1
TGTGCCAGCAGCCTCGGGACAGGGGATTTTGGCTATGGCTACACCTTC
CASSLGTGDFGYGYTF
>TRBV18|TRBJ2-1|-|-
TGTGCCAGCTCACGGAAGATATGGGAGATAAATGAGCAGTTCTTC
CASSRKIWEINEQFF
>TRBV10-3|TRBJ1-1|-|-
TGTGCCATAGGGGGGGAGAACACTGAAGCTTTCTTT
CAIGGENTEAFF
>TRBV3-1/TRBV3-2|TRBJ1-1|-|-
TGTGCCAGCAGCCAAAGTCGTTCGAACACTGAAGCTTTCTTT
CASSQSRSNTEAFF
>TRBV19|TRBJ1-1|few|-
TGTGCCAGTACGGAGGCAGGGCCTGAAGCTTTCTTT
CASTEAGPEAFF
>TRBV18|TRBJ2-1|-|-
TGCATGACTCGGCAGGCCGCGGACTGGATGTACAATGAGCAGTTCTTC
CMTRQAADWMYNEQFF
>TRBV4-3|TRBJ2-1|-|-
TGCGCCAGCAGCCAAGAGGGGATGAGCTCCTACAATGAGCAGTTCTTC
CASSQEGMSSYNEQFF
>TRBV4-1|TRBJ2-3|once|-
TGCGCCTCCGCCTGGGGGGCAGAAACAGATACGCAGTATTTT
CASAWGAETDTQYF
>TRBV19|TRBJ1-1|-|-
TGTGCCAGTCGGCGAGTAGGGGGGGATTCTACTCGGGACACAGGACAAGCTTTCTTT
CASRRVGGDSTRDTGQAFF
>TRBV19|TRBJ2-7|-|-
TGTGCCAGAGGACAACAGGGAAGCTCCTACGAGCAGTACTTC
CARGQQGSSYEQYF
>TRBV12-5|TRBJ2-3|-|-
TGTGCTAGTGGTCCTCCCCCTGTGGCAGATACGCAGTATTTT
CASGPPPVADTQYF
>TRBV6-5|TRBJ1-1|-|-
TGTGCCAGCACCACAGCCAGGGGTAGGACTGAAGCTTTCTTT
CASTTARGRTEAFF
>TRBV5-8|TRBJ2-3|-|-
TGTGCCAGCAGCTTTGGGTCCGGGAGCCCGACAGATACGCAGTATTTT
CASSFGSGSPTDTQYF
>TRBV13|TRBJ2-7|once|-
TGTGCCAGCAGCCCCCCCAGCGGAGTAGCCTACGAGCAGTACTTC
CASSPPSGVAYEQYF
>TRBV5-1|TRBJ2-7|-|-
TGCGCCAGCAGCTTGAGTCAGGGGTACGAGCAGTACTTC
CASSLSQGYEQYF
>TRBV5-1|TRBJ2-7|-|-
TGCGCCAGCAGCTTGAGGGTGGGGGTAGCAGGCTCCTACGAGCAGTACTTC
CASSLRVGVAGSYEQYF
>TRBV19|TRBJ2-7|-|-
TGTGCCAGTAGTGATAGGGGGGGGAGTCCCTACGAGCAGTACTTC
CASSDRGGSPYEQYF
>TRBV9|TRBJ2-2|-|-
TGTGCCAGCGGAAAACAGGGATTCACCGGGGAGCTGTTTTTT
CASGKQGFTGELFF
>TRBV7-9|TRBJ2-6|-|-
TGTGCCAGCAGCTTAGGGGGACGGACCTCTGGGGCCAACGTCCTGACTTTC
CASSLGGRTSGANVLTF
>TRBV19|TRBJ2-3|-|-
TGTGCCAGTAGTATAACCAGGGCACTAAGCACAGATACGCAGTATTTT
CASSITRALSTDTQYF